The 6 T cell receptor beta chains below all came from one sample that was sequenced in a study of blood T cells in healthy people across ages. Combining a sample-barcoded 5' primer with a J-beta primer mix, a second PCR ran for about 6 to 12 cycles. TCRdb redid the calling of the 5' RACE reads with MiXCR, one entry per CDR3 protein. The sample has roughly 1,800,000 distinct CDR3 sequences; approximately 50% are singletons. The sample comprised blood. Receptors originate from a woman in her forties in good health.

The table lists this clonotype with a few counts. J is TRBJ2-4 and V is TRBV25-1, with 7 bases lining up with TRBD2. CDR3 size: 13 residues. The trim removed 4 bases at V and 8 bases at J, leaving 5 bases unmatched. Germline assignment: CDR1 MGHDK and CDR2 SYGVNS. The CDR3 here is CASSVRGRDIQYF. CDR3 DNA: TGTGCCAGCAGTGTCCGGGGGAGGGACATTCAGTACTTC.

This clonotype was seen only a few times. CDR3 in DNA: TGTGCCAGCAGTGTTACAGGGGGCAGAACAGATACGCAGTATTTT. Its protein product is CASSVTGGRTDTQYF. V gene TRBV6-1 combines with J gene TRBJ2-3; TRBD1 agrees at 9 bases. V dropped 4 bases and J dropped 3; count of bases not matched to a gene: 5. Looked up from germline, CDR1 is MNHNS and CDR2 is SASEGT. The CDR3 is made up of 15 amino acids.

This clonotype has a handful of counts. This chain joins TRBV7-2 and TRBJ2-7; possibly TRBD2 for D (5 bases). CDR1 and CDR2 from the germline V gene are SGHTA and FQGNSA. Between the trimmed V and J ends, which lost 8 bases and 3 bases, there was a span of 8 bases. The CDR3 runs to 11 residues. The CDR3 is CASQADYEQYF. CDR3 DNA: TGTGCCAGCCAAGCGGACTACGAGCAGTACTTC.

This clonotype was observed a single time. This chain joins TRBV24-1 and TRBJ2-7, with TRBD1 matching 8 bases. Losses at the gene ends were 4 bases for V and 5 bases for J; bases not matched to a gene: 3. This CDR3 region has 13 residues. Germline V CDR1 and CDR2: KGHDR, SFDVKD. The CDR3, as DNA: TGTGCCACCAGTGACACGGGACAGGACGAGCAGTACTTC. Its translation is CATSDTGQDEQYF.

The chain recombines TRBV28 with TRBJ2-4; D remains ambiguous. The germline V and J ends were trimmed by 7 bases and 8 bases, with 18 bases remaining between them. The CDR3 is 14 amino acids. The germline CDR1 and CDR2 sequences are MDHEN and SYDVKM. Here the CDR3 reads CASKSNDLRDIQYF. DNA for the CDR3: TGTGCCAGCAAAAGTAACGACCTACGGGACATTCAGTACTTC.

The V and J genes are TRBV4-3 and TRBJ2-5, with TRBD2 as a possible D gene (5 bases). This CDR3 is 19 amino acids long. The V end lost 0 bases, the J end lost 2 bases, and 22 bases lay between the germline ends. Germline V gene sequence: CDR1 LGHNA, CDR2 YSLEER. This CDR3 reads CASSQDWASSSAPQETQYF. In DNA, the CDR3 is TGCGCCAGCAGCCAAGATTGGGCTAGCTCGAGCGCTCCACAAGAGACCCAGTACTTC.